This T cell receptor beta chain originates from a study of blood T cell repertoires in COVID-19. Study at large: Sources were T cells, B-cell-depleted T cells, or PBMCs; the material itself was cDNA or gDNA.

The J segment lost 2 bases and the V segment lost 7 bases, leaving 12 bases of the junction unmatched. The germline V gene has CDR1 MGHRA and CDR2 YSYEKL. The CDR3 has 16 amino acids. Original methodology: Counts of nucleated cells, estimated from reference gene primer amplification, were obtained. Sequencing used immunoSEQ multiplex PCR; TCRdb keeps in-frame clones, though not all of them. Clone size and V and J calls were adopted from that table, with D and trimming inferred from the DNA. The sample has 250,000 to 300,000 clones, about 88% seen once. Participants came from some 23 US areas, aged roughly 18 to 90 years.

The chain combines TRBV4-1 with TRBJ2-3, with 7 bases matching TRBD2. This clonotype was sampled from a woman aged 60 to 75 in a cohort exposed to, infected with or recovered from COVID-19 (not recorded which). Source material: PBMCs or T cells enriched from blood (not recorded which). DNA for the CDR3: TGCGCCAGCACCCCAGCGGGATACCCGTCCACAGATACGCAGTATTTT. Translation gives CASTPAGYPSTDTQYF.